This is a list of T cell receptor beta chains from one sample in a study of T-cell memory formation after mild COVID-19. MiXCR was run by TCRdb on the 5' RACE reads, yielding one entry per CDR3 protein. The repertoire holds 250,000 to 300,000 distinct CDR3 sequences, with roughly 15% as singletons. The sequenced sample consisted of PBMCs or a T cell subset sorted from them (not recorded which). The receptors originated from a man younger than 35 who had mild COVID-19 (a few samples of this study predate the infection). Cell type and time point are not known. CDR3s include the opening cysteine and the closing phenylalanine or tryptophan. D genes are given only for firm matches. The listing skips clone size in some rows; elsewhere it reads once, few, many or a size class.

cdr3_aa | cdr3_nt | d_call | v_call | clone_size | j_call | cdr3_length
CASRLPASPLHF | TGTGCCAGCAGACTACCCGCTTCACCCCTCCACTTT | NA | TRBV6-2/TRBV6-3 | NA | TRBJ1-6 | 12
CASSLAGRGTEAFF | TGTGCCAGCAGCTTAGCGGGAAGAGGCACTGAAGCTTTCTTT | NA | TRBV7-2 | NA | TRBJ1-1 | 14
CASSPGLDETQYF | TGCGCCAGCAGCCCCGGACTAGACGAGACCCAGTACTTC | TRBD2 | TRBV5-1 | NA | TRBJ2-5 | 13
CASSPLDRAHGYTF | TGTGCCAGCTCACCATTGGACAGGGCTCATGGCTACACCTTC | TRBD1 | TRBV18 | NA | TRBJ1-2 | 14
CASSLAGTENTEAFF | TGCGCCAGCAGCTTGGCAGGGACAGAGAACACTGAAGCTTTCTTT | TRBD1 | TRBV5-1 | NA | TRBJ1-1 | 15
CASSPPRTGGYTYEQYF | TGTGCCAGCAGCCCACCTCGGACAGGGGGCTACACCTACGAGCAGTACTTC | NA | TRBV3-2 | few | TRBJ2-7 | 17
CASSSDARAGNTIYF | TGTGCCAGCAGCTCTGACGCCAGGGCTGGAAACACCATATATTTT | NA | TRBV7-2 | few | TRBJ1-3 | 15
CASSQSTDTQYF | TGTGCCAGCAGCCAAAGCACAGATACGCAGTATTTT | NA | TRBV4-2 | many | TRBJ2-3 | 12
CASSLLPAGENEQFF | TGCGCCAGCAGCTTGCTCCCTGCGGGAGAAAATGAGCAGTTCTTC | TRBD2 | TRBV5-1 | NA | TRBJ2-1 | 15
CASSSGEAYNEQFF | TGCGCCAGCAGCTCAGGGGAAGCCTACAATGAGCAGTTCTTC | NA | TRBV5-1 | many | TRBJ2-1 | 14
CASSAVQVYEQYF | TGTGCCAGCAGCGCCGTACAGGTCTACGAGCAGTACTTC | NA | TRBV21-1 | NA | TRBJ2-7 | 13
CSGLEGQNTEAFF | TGCAGTGGCCTGGAAGGGCAGAACACTGAAGCTTTCTTT | NA | TRBV20-1 | NA | TRBJ1-1 | 13
CASSWGRQGATETQYF | TGCGCCAGCAGCTGGGGGCGACAGGGGGCAACGGAGACCCAGTACTTC | TRBD1 | TRBV5-1 | NA | TRBJ2-5 | 16
CASSLASSQPQHF | TGCGCCAGCAGCTTGGCCTCGAGTCAGCCCCAGCATTTT | NA | TRBV5-1 | NA | TRBJ1-5 | 13
CASSYPATDTQYF | TGTGCCAGCAGTTACCCTGCAACAGATACGCAGTATTTT | NA | TRBV6-6 | few | TRBJ2-3 | 13
CASSLQGVRDTEAFF | TGCGCCAGCAGCTTACAGGGGGTCAGGGACACTGAAGCTTTCTTT | TRBD1 | TRBV5-1 | NA | TRBJ1-1 | 15
CSASDPMDQETQYF | TGCAGTGCTAGTGATCCGATGGACCAAGAGACCCAGTACTTC | NA | TRBV20-1 | few | TRBJ2-5 | 14
CASSFQGHQPQHF | TGTGCCAGCAGCTTCCAGGGCCATCAGCCCCAGCATTTT | NA | TRBV7-9 | NA | TRBJ1-5 | 13
CASSEQRWNTEAFF | TGTGCCAGCAGTGAACAGCGGTGGAACACTGAAGCTTTCTTT | NA | TRBV2 | once | TRBJ1-1 | 14
CASSGNEAFF | TGTGCCAGCAGCGGTAATGAAGCTTTCTTT | NA | TRBV7-9 | NA | TRBJ1-1 | 10
CASSSQGAGEKLFF | TGCGCCAGCAGCTCACAGGGGGCAGGAGAAAAACTGTTTTTT | TRBD1 | TRBV5-1 | many | TRBJ1-4 | 14
CASRRTPGLRNTIYF | TGTGCCAGCAGACGAACGCCGGGACTACGAAACACCATATATTTT | NA | TRBV3-1 | NA | TRBJ1-3 | 15
CASTSGTGEYTGELFF | TGCGCCAGCACCTCCGGGACAGGGGAGTACACCGGGGAGCTGTTTTTT | TRBD1 | TRBV5-1 | few | TRBJ2-2 | 16
CASSHPPSGVDTQYF | TGCGCCAGCAGCCACCCGCCTAGCGGGGTTGATACGCAGTATTTT | TRBD2 | TRBV4-1 | NA | TRBJ2-3 | 15
CASSPTNVGEIQYF | TGTGCCAGCAGCCCCACGAACGTCGGGGAGATTCAGTACTTC | NA | TRBV7-8 | NA | TRBJ2-4 | 14
CASSSFDRGRYGYTF | TGTGCCAGCAGCTCCTTTGACAGGGGGAGATATGGCTACACCTTC | TRBD1 | TRBV7-2 | NA | TRBJ1-2 | 15
CATSDLGSGRNNEQFF | TGTGCCACCAGTGATTTAGGCAGTGGGAGGAACAATGAGCAGTTCTTC | NA | TRBV24-1 | NA | TRBJ2-1 | 16
CASSYSSDRTTGELFF | TGTGCCAGCAGTTACTCCTCGGACAGAACCACCGGGGAGCTGTTTTTT | NA | TRBV6-2/TRBV6-3 | NA | TRBJ2-2 | 16
CSARDLRGPGPYEQYF | TGCAGTGCTAGAGATCTACGGGGGCCGGGCCCCTACGAGCAGTACTTC | NA | TRBV20-1 | many | TRBJ2-7 | 16
CASSYTTPRGSRGARDTQYF | TGTGCCAGCAGTTATACTACCCCGCGGGGAAGCCGGGGGGCCCGGGATACGCAGTATTTT | NA | TRBV6-5 | once | TRBJ2-3 | 20
CASSLNLGSAYEQYF | TGTGCCAGCAGCCTTAATCTTGGCTCAGCCTACGAGCAGTACTTC | NA | TRBV3-1 | once | TRBJ2-7 | 15
CASSLTGGSEQFF | TGTGCTAGCAGCTTGACAGGGGGTAGTGAGCAGTTCTTC | TRBD1 | TRBV7-7 | few | TRBJ2-1 | 13
CASSGQNEQFF | TGTGCCAGCAGCGGACAGAATGAGCAGTTCTTC | NA | TRBV28 | few | TRBJ2-1 | 11
CASSLNAAGTDTQYF | TGTGCCAGCAGCCTAAACGCCGCGGGCACAGATACGCAGTATTTT | NA | TRBV12-3/TRBV12-4 | few | TRBJ2-3 | 15
CASSLELGQPQHF | TGTGCCAGCAGCTTAGAATTAGGGCAGCCCCAGCATTTT | NA | TRBV7-6 | NA | TRBJ1-5 | 13
CASSRAGAGDTQYF | TGTGCCAGCAGTCGTGCAGGGGCGGGAGATACGCAGTATTTT | NA | TRBV7-9 | few | TRBJ2-3 | 14
CASRAGTGGSGELFF | TGCGCCAGCAGAGCCGGGACAGGGGGCTCCGGGGAGCTGTTTTTT | TRBD1 | TRBV5-1 | NA | TRBJ2-2 | 15
CASSLRGGRVETQYF | TGCGCCAGCAGCTTGCGGGGGGGCCGGGTAGAGACCCAGTACTTC | TRBD2 | TRBV5-1 | NA | TRBJ2-5 | 15
CASSQLLSVSGELFF | TGCGCCAGCAGCCAATTATTGTCAGTATCCGGGGAGCTGTTTTTT | NA | TRBV4-1 | few | TRBJ2-2 | 15
CATWTAYEQYF | TGTGCCACCTGGACAGCCTACGAGCAGTACTTC | NA | TRBV6-6 | NA | TRBJ2-7 | 11
CASSPMGDFTNEQFF | TGCGCCAGCAGCCCCATGGGGGACTTTACCAATGAGCAGTTCTTC | NA | TRBV5-1 | many | TRBJ2-1 | 15
CASSPIPNTGELFF | TGTGCCAGCAGTCCCATTCCGAACACCGGGGAGCTGTTTTTT | NA | TRBV28 | NA | TRBJ2-2 | 14